These T cell receptor beta chains were read from a single sample in a study of blood T cell repertoires in COVID-19. Clones were sequenced by immunoSEQ multiplex PCR, and TCRdb holds only the in-frame ones, with some missing. Of approximately 69,000 clones in the sample, around 80% were seen once. The sequenced sample consisted of peripheral blood. Receptors originate from a man aged 45-60 years with COVID-19, enrolled during active disease. Both conserved end residues are part of each CDR3. D genes are given only for firm matches. Rows give clone size only sometimes, using once, few, many, or a class for an expanded clone.

d_gene	v_gene	abundance	j_gene	CDR3nt	CDR3aa
TRBD1	TRBV7-9	few	TRBJ2-2	TGTGCCAGCAGACAACTTACGGGACAGGGGAACACCGGGGAGCTGTTTTTT	CASRQLTGQGNTGELFF
TRBD1	TRBV4-1	.	TRBJ1-4	TGCGCCAGCAGCCAAAATAGACAGGGCATTGAAGAAAAACTGTTTTTT	CASSQNRQGIEEKLFF
.	TRBV9	.	TRBJ2-7	TGTGCCAGCAGCCCCAGCCCGGGTGCCTACGAGCAGTACTTC	CASSPSPGAYEQYF
.	TRBV9	.	TRBJ1-1	TGTGCCAGCAGCGTAGACCCCTCTATGAACACTGAAGCTTTCTTT	CASSVDPSMNTEAFF
.	TRBV12-3/TRBV12-4	.	TRBJ2-2	TGTGCCAGCAGTTGGAGCACCGGGGAGCTGTTTTTT	CASSWSTGELFF
.	TRBV5-1	.	TRBJ1-6	TGCGCCAGCAGCTTGGACTTCGCGGGATCACCCCTCCACTTT	CASSLDFAGSPLHF
.	TRBV14	.	TRBJ1-1	TGTGCCAGCAGCCCAGGGCGTGGGAACACTGAAGCTTTCTTT	CASSPGRGNTEAFF
.	TRBV30	.	TRBJ1-1	TGTGCCTGGAGTGTGGAACAGGCAAACACTGAAGCTTTCTTT	CAWSVEQANTEAFF
TRBD1	TRBV5-1	once	TRBJ1-1	TGCGCCAGCAGCACCGGACAGGGAAACACTGAAGCTTTCTTT	CASSTGQGNTEAFF
.	TRBV2	.	TRBJ1-6	TGTGCCAGTACAGGAGCTGGGTATAATTCACCCCTCCACTTT	CASTGAGYNSPLHF
.	TRBV7-9	.	TRBJ1-5	TGTGCCAGCAGCCCCTTGGGCGGAGGGCCTGCTCAGCCCCAGCATTTT	CASSPLGGGPAQPQHF
TRBD2	TRBV12-5	.	TRBJ2-3	TGTGCTAGTGGTTTGGGGACTAGCGGGGGGGCTGGAGATACGCAGTATTTT	CASGLGTSGGAGDTQYF
.	TRBV6-6	.	TRBJ2-1	TGTGCCAGCAGTCCTCTGCAAACCCCAGGACAGCCTTCCTACAATGAGCAGTTCTTC	CASSPLQTPGQPSYNEQFF
.	TRBV27	once	TRBJ2-7	TGTGCCAGCAGCCCGGCCGATGGAGAGGAGCAGTACTTC	CASSPADGEEQYF
.	TRBV6-5	.	TRBJ2-1	TGTGCCAGCAGTTCCCGTAGGGGGGAGCAGTTCTTC	CASSSRRGEQFF
TRBD1	TRBV24-1	.	TRBJ1-2	TGTGCCACCAGTGATGGACAGGGCCAAGGCTACACCTTC	CATSDGQGQGYTF
.	TRBV5-8	.	TRBJ2-3	TGTGCCAGCAGACCTCTGACAAGCACAGATACGCAGTATTTT	CASRPLTSTDTQYF
.	TRBV7-9	once	TRBJ1-5	TGTGCCAGCAGCTTCCCAGGGAACGATCAGCCCCAGCATTTT	CASSFPGNDQPQHF
TRBD1	TRBV4-1	.	TRBJ2-7	TGCGCCAGCAGCCCTTTGGACAGGCCGCTCTCCTACGAGCAGTACTTC	CASSPLDRPLSYEQYF
.	TRBV10-3	.	TRBJ1-1	TGTGCCATCAGTGCGGGGACACAGAACACTGAAGCTTTCTTT	CAISAGTQNTEAFF
TRBD1	TRBV6-5	few	TRBJ1-2	TGTGCCAGCAGTTACTCGACAGGGGGTGGCTACACCTTC	CASSYSTGGGYTF
TRBD2	TRBV30	.	TRBJ2-5	TGTGCCTGGTCGGGAGGGGGACAGACCCAGTACTTC	CAWSGGGQTQYF
TRBD1	TRBV9	.	TRBJ1-2	TGTGCCAGCACCAAAACAGGGGGCGGTGAGAGAGGGACCTTC	CASTKTGGGERGTF
.	TRBV6-5	once	TRBJ1-2	TGTGCCAGCAGTTACGGCCTCGGGGGCTACACCTTC	CASSYGLGGYTF
.	TRBV5-1	.	TRBJ1-1	TGCGCCAGCAGCTTGGAGCCCCTCCTGTTGACTGAAGCTTTCTTT	CASSLEPLLLTEAFF
TRBD1	TRBV9	.	TRBJ2-3	TGTGCCAGCAGCGTAGGACAGGGGGCTACGACAGATACGCAGTATTTT	CASSVGQGATTDTQYF
TRBD1	TRBV6-2/TRBV6-3	once	TRBJ1-1	TGTGCCAGCAGTTACACACCGGGACAGGGTGTCTCTGAAGCTTTCTTT	CASSYTPGQGVSEAFF
TRBD1	TRBV18	.	TRBJ2-2	TGTGCCAGCTCACCACCCGGGACAGGATTCACCGGGGAGCTGTTTTTT	CASSPPGTGFTGELFF
.	TRBV7-6	.	TRBJ2-5	TGTGCCAGCAGCTTAACCCAGGGGTTGGAGACCCAGTACTTC	CASSLTQGLETQYF
TRBD1	TRBV25-1	.	TRBJ1-5	TGTGCCAGCAGCGGATCAGGGGGTGGCAATCAGCCCCAGCATTTT	CASSGSGGGNQPQHF
.	TRBV21-1	.	TRBJ1-6	TGTGCCAGCAGCAAACCGAACTTGATAAATAATTCACCCCTCCACTTT	CASSKPNLINNSPLHF
.	TRBV28	.	TRBJ1-5	TGTGCCAGCAGTTTCGGACAGCTAAATCAGCCCCAGCATTTT	CASSFGQLNQPQHF
.	TRBV9	.	TRBJ2-2	TGTGCCAGCACAGTCAACACCGGGGAGCTGTTTTTT	CASTVNTGELFF
.	TRBV12-3/TRBV12-4	.	TRBJ1-6	TGTGCCAGCAGTTTCTTGCGGGATTCACCCCTCCACTTT	CASSFLRDSPLHF
TRBD2	TRBV5-6	.	TRBJ2-2	TGTGCCAGCAGCTCCCGGGATAGCGGGGGGCCGACCACCGGGGAGCTGTTTTTT	CASSSRDSGGPTTGELFF
.	TRBV7-9	.	TRBJ2-4	TGTGCCAGCAGCTTAGATCCGGTAGACATTCAGTACTTC	CASSLDPVDIQYF
TRBD1	TRBV24-1	.	TRBJ2-5	TGTGCCACCAGTGTGGGACAGGGGAACCAACAAGAGACCCAGTACTTC	CATSVGQGNQQETQYF
.	TRBV2	.	TRBJ1-6	TGTGCCAGCAGTCCAGAAAATTCACCCCTCCACTTT	CASSPENSPLHF
TRBD1	TRBV3-1/TRBV3-2	once	TRBJ1-2	TGTGCCAGCAGCCCCAGGGGACAGGGGTTGATTTATGGCTACACCTTC	CASSPRGQGLIYGYTF
.	TRBV10-3	once	TRBJ2-5	TGTGCCATCAAGGAAGAGGCCCTGGGGCTGACCCAGTACTTC	CAIKEEALGLTQYF
.	TRBV5-5	.	TRBJ1-2	TGTGCCAGCAGTATAACAGGGTCCCCCCACTATGGCTACACCTTC	CASSITGSPHYGYTF
TRBD2	TRBV2	once	TRBJ2-3	TGTGCCAGCAGAGGTTGGACTAGCCGTCGCACAGATACGCAGTATTTT	CASRGWTSRRTDTQYF
TRBD2	TRBV13	.	TRBJ2-1	TGTGCCAGCAGCCTAAGGGGACTAGGTCTGAGCAATGAGCAGTTCTTC	CASSLRGLGLSNEQFF
TRBD1	TRBV2	once	TRBJ2-3	TGTGCCAGCAGAGGGACAGGGGGTTCAGATACGCAGTATTTT	CASRGTGGSDTQYF
.	TRBV6-2/TRBV6-3	once	TRBJ2-7	TGTGCCAGCAGTTACTTAATCGACAGCGAGCAGTACTTC	CASSYLIDSEQYF
.	TRBV9	.	TRBJ1-2	TGTGCCAGCAGCCCATCCGGGACACCCATCTATGGCTACACCTTC	CASSPSGTPIYGYTF
TRBD2	TRBV6-5	.	TRBJ2-1	TGTGCCAGCAGTTACTCTAGCGGGGGATACAATGAGCAGTTCTTC	CASSYSSGGYNEQFF
TRBD1	TRBV5-6	.	TRBJ1-4	TGTGCCAGCAGCTTAGGGACAGGGTATGAAAAACTGTTTTTT	CASSLGTGYEKLFF
.	TRBV5-1	.	TRBJ2-5	TGCGCCAGCAGCGAGGGACACGCGGAGACCCAGTACTTC	CASSEGHAETQYF
.	TRBV11-2	.	TRBJ1-5	TGTGCCAGCAGCCGGACAGCAAACCCAAATCAGCCCCAGCATTTT	CASSRTANPNQPQHF
TRBD1	TRBV11-3	.	TRBJ1-6	TGTGCCAGCAGCTCCGGACAGGGGGTGAATTCACCCCTCCACTTT	CASSSGQGVNSPLHF
.	TRBV18	.	TRBJ2-7	TGTGCCAGCTCACCAAACGCCGGAGGGGGCACCTACGAGCAGTACTTC	CASSPNAGGGTYEQYF
TRBD2	TRBV19	.	TRBJ2-1	TGTGCCAGTAGTATAGCGGGGGGGCTCTACAATGAGCAGTTCTTC	CASSIAGGLYNEQFF
.	TRBV9	.	TRBJ2-6	TGTGCCAGCAGCGAACCGAGTTCTGGGGCCAACGTCCTGACTTTC	CASSEPSSGANVLTF
.	TRBV3-1/TRBV3-2	.	TRBJ2-6	TGTGCCAGCAGCCAATGGGGGGGGGCCTCTGGGGCCAACGTCCTGACTTTC	CASSQWGGASGANVLTF